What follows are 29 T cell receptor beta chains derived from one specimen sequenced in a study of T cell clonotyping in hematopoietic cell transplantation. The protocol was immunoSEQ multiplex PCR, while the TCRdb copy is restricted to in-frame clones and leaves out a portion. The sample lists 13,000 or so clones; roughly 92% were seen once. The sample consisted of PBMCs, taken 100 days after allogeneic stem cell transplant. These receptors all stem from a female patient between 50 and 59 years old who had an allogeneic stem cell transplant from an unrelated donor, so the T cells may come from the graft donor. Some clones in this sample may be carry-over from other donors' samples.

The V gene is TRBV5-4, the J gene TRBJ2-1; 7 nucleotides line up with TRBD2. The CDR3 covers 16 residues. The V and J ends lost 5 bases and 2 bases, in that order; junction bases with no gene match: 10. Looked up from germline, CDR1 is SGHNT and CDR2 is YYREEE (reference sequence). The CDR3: CASSPQAGFAYNEQFF. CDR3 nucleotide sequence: TGTGCCAGCAGTCCCCAAGCGGGATTCGCCTACAATGAGCAGTTCTTC.

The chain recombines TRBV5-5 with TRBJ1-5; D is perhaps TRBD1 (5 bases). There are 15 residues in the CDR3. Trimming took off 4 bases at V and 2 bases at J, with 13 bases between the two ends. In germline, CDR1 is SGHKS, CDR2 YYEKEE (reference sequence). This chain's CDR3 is CASSAPRGGNQPQHF. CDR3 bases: TGTGCCAGCAGCGCTCCGCGGGGGGGCAATCAGCCCCAGCATTTT.

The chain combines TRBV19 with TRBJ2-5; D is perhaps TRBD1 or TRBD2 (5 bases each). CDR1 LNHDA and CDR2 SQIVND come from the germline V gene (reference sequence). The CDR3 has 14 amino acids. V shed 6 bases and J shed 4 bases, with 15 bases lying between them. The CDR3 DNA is TGTGCCAGTAGGCGTTCGGGACGTCGAGAGACCCAGTACTTC. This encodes CASRRSGRRETQYF.

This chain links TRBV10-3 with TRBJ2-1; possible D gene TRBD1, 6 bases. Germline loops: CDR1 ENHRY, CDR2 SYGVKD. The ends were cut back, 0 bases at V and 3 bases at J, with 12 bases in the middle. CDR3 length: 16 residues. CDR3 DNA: TGTGCCATCAGTGAGTCAGGCTGGACAGACTACAATGAGCAGTTCTTC. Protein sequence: CAISESGWTDYNEQFF.

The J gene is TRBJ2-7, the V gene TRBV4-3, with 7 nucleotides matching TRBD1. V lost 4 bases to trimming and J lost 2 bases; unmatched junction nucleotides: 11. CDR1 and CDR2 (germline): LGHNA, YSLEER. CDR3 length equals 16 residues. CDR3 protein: CASSLEPTGKPYEQYF. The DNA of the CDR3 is TGCGCCAGCAGCCTGGAACCGACAGGGAAACCCTACGAGCAGTACTTC.

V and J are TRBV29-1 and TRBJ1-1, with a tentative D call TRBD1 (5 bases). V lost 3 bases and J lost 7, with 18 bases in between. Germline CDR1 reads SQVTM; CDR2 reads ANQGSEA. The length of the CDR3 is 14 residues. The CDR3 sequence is CSVEQGGQAFEAFF. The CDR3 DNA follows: TGCAGCGTTGAGCAGGGAGGGCAAGCTTTTGAAGCTTTCTTT.

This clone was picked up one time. The CDR3 sequence is CASSYDRAGSYTF. The CDR3, as DNA: TGTGCCAGCAGTTACGACAGGGCCGGGAGCTACACCTTC. The V gene is TRBV6-5, the J gene TRBJ1-2; 7 bases are a match to TRBD1. This CDR3 spans 13 amino acids. CDR1 is MNHEY and CDR2 is SVGAGI in the germline V gene. V lost 2 bases, J lost 9 bases, and 6 bases stayed unmatched.

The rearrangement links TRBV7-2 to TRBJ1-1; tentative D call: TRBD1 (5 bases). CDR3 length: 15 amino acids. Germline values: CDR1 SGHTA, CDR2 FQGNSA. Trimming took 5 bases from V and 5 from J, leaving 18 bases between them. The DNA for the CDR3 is TGTGCCAGCAGCCATGGGGCAGGGACGAAGACTGAAGCTTTCTTT. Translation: CASSHGAGTKTEAFF.

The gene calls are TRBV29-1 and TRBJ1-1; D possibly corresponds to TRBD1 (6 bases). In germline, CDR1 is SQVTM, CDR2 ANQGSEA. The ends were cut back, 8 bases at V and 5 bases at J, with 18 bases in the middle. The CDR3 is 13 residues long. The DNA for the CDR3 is TGCAGCTCCCTAAGGGGGGCCGAAACTGAAGCTTTCTTT. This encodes CSSLRGAETEAFF.

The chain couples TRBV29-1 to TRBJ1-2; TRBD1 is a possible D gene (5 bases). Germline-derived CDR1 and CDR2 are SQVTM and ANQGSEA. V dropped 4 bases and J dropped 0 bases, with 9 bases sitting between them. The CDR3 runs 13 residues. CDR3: CSVAGRANYGYTF. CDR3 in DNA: TGCAGCGTTGCGGGCAGGGCTAACTATGGCTACACCTTC.

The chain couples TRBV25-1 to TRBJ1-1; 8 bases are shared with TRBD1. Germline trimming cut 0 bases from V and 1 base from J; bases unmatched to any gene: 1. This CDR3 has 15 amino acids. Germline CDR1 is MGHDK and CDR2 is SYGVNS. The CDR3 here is CASSEYGQGNTEAFF. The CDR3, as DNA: TGTGCCAGCAGTGAATACGGACAGGGGAACACTGAAGCTTTCTTT.

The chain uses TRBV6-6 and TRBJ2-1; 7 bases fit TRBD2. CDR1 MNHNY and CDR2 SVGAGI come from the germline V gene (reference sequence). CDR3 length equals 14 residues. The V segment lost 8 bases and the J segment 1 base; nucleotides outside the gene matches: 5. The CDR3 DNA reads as TGTGCCAGCGGGCGGGAGTGGTCCTACAATGAGCAGTTCTTC. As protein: CASGREWSYNEQFF.

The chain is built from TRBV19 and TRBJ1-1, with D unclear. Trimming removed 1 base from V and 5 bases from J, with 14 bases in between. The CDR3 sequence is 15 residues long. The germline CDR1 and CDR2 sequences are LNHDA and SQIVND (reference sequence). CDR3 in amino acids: CASSIGGGKVTEAFF. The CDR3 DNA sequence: TGTGCCAGTAGTATAGGGGGAGGGAAAGTTACTGAAGCTTTCTTT.

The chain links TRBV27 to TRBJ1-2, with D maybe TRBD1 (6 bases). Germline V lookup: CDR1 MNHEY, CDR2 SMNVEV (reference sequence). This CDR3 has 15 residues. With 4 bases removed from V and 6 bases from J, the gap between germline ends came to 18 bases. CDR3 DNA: TGTGCCAGCAGTTCCCTTCCAGGGGACGAGCATGGCTACACCTTC. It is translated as CASSSLPGDEHGYTF.

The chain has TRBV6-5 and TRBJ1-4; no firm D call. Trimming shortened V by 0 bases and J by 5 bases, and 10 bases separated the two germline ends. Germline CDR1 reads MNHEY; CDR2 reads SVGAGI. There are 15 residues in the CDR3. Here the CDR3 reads CASSYSLSPNEKLFF. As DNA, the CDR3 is TGTGCCAGCAGTTACTCCCTGTCGCCAAATGAAAAACTGTTTTTT.

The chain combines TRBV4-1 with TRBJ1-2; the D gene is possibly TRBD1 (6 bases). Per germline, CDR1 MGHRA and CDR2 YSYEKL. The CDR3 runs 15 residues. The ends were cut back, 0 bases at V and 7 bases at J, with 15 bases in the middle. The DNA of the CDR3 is TGCGCCAGCAGCCAAGAACAGGGACGGGGGTCTGGCTACACCTTC. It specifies CASSQEQGRGSGYTF.

The CDR3, as DNA: TGTGCCAGCAGCCAATCCAGGGGAGGTGAGACCCAGTACTTC. It codes for CASSQSRGGETQYF. This chain connects TRBV4-2 to TRBJ2-5; D is perhaps TRBD1 or TRBD2 (6 bases each). Trimming removed 2 bases at V and 5 bases at J, with 12 bases between. The CDR3 has 14 amino acids. Germline V CDR1 and CDR2: LGHNA, YNFKEQ.

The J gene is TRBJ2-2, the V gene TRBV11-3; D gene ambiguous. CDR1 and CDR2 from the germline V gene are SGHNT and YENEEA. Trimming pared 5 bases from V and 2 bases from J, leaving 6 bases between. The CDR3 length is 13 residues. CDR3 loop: CASSRTNTGELFF. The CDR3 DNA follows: TGTGCCAGCAGCCGAACCAACACCGGGGAGCTGTTTTTT.

The CDR3 spells CASSLNFGRINTGELFF. CDR3 sequence (DNA): TGTGCCAGCAGCTTGAATTTCGGACGGATTAACACCGGGGAGCTGTTTTTT. V and J are TRBV5-6 and TRBJ2-2; D not certain. Germline CDR1 SGHDT, CDR2 YYEEEE. The V end lost 1 base, the J end lost 2 bases, and 15 bases lay between the germline ends. The CDR3 loop spans 17 amino acids.

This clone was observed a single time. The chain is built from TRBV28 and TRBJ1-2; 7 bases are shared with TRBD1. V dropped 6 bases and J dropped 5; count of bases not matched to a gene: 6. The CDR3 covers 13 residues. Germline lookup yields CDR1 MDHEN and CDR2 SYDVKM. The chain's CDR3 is CASSYTGAYGYTF. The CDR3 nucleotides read TGTGCCAGCAGCTATACAGGGGCTTATGGCTACACCTTC.

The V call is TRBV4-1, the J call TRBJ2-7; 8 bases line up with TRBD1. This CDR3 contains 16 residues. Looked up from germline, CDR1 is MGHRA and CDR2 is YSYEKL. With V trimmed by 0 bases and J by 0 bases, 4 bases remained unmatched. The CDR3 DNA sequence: TGCGCCAGCAGCCAAGATGGGACAGGACCCTCCTACGAGCAGTACTTC. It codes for CASSQDGTGPSYEQYF.

The CDR3 region has the DNA TGTGCCAGCACATACGGTACGGCCACAGATACGCAGTATTTT. Translation gives CASTYGTATDTQYF. This sequence joins TRBV6-4 and TRBJ2-3; D is undetermined. Trimming pared 7 bases from V and 2 bases from J, leaving 13 bases between. Germline V gene sequence: CDR1 MRHNA, CDR2 SNTAGT. CDR3 length: 14 amino acids.

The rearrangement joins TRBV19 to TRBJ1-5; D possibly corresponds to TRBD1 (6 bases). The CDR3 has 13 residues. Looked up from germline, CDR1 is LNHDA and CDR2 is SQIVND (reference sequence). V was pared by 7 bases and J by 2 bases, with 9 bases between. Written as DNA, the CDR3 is TGTGCCAGTACCAAGGGGGGCAATCAGCCCCAGCATTTT. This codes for CASTKGGNQPQHF.

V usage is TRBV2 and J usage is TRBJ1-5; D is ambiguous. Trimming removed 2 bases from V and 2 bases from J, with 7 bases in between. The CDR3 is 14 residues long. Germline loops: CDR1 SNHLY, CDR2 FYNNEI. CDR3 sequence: CASSEQAGNQPQHF. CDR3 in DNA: TGTGCCAGCAGTGAACAGGCAGGCAATCAGCCCCAGCATTTT.

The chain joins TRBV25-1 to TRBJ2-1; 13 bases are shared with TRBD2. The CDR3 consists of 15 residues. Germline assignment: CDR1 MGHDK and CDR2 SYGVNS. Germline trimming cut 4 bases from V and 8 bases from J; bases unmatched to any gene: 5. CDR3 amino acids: CASSALAGGYDEQFF. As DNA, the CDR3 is TGTGCCAGCAGTGCACTAGCGGGAGGGTACGATGAGCAGTTCTTC.

The CDR3 DNA sequence: TGCGCCAGCAGCCAAGATCCGGCCAGAGTGAACACTGAAGCTTTCTTT. Translation: CASSQDPARVNTEAFF. The V call is TRBV4-1, the J call TRBJ1-1, with no clear D. Germline assignment: CDR1 MGHRA and CDR2 YSYEKL. Trimming shortened V by 0 bases and J by 0 bases, and 11 bases separated the two germline ends. The CDR3 is made up of 16 amino acids.

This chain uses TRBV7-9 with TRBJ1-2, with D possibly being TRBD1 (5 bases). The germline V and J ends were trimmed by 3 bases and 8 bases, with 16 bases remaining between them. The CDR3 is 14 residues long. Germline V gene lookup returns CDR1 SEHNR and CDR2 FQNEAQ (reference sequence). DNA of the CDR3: TGTGCCAGCAGCTTCTCCGGGACCCCCCTGGGCTACACCTTC. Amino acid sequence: CASSFSGTPLGYTF.

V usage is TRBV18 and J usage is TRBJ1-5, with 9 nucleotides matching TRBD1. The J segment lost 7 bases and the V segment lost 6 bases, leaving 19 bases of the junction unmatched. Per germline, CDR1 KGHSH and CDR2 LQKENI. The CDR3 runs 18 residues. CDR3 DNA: TGTGCCAGCTCTCCTTGGGGACCGGGACAGGGTCCGAGGCAGCCCCAGCATTTT. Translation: CASSPWGPGQGPRQPQHF.

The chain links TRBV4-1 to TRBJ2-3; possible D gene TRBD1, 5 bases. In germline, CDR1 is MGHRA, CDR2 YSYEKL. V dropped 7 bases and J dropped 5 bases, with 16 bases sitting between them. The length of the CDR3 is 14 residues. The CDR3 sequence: CASNPGIWEDTQYF. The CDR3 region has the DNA TGCGCCAGCAATCCAGGGATTTGGGAAGATACGCAGTATTTT.